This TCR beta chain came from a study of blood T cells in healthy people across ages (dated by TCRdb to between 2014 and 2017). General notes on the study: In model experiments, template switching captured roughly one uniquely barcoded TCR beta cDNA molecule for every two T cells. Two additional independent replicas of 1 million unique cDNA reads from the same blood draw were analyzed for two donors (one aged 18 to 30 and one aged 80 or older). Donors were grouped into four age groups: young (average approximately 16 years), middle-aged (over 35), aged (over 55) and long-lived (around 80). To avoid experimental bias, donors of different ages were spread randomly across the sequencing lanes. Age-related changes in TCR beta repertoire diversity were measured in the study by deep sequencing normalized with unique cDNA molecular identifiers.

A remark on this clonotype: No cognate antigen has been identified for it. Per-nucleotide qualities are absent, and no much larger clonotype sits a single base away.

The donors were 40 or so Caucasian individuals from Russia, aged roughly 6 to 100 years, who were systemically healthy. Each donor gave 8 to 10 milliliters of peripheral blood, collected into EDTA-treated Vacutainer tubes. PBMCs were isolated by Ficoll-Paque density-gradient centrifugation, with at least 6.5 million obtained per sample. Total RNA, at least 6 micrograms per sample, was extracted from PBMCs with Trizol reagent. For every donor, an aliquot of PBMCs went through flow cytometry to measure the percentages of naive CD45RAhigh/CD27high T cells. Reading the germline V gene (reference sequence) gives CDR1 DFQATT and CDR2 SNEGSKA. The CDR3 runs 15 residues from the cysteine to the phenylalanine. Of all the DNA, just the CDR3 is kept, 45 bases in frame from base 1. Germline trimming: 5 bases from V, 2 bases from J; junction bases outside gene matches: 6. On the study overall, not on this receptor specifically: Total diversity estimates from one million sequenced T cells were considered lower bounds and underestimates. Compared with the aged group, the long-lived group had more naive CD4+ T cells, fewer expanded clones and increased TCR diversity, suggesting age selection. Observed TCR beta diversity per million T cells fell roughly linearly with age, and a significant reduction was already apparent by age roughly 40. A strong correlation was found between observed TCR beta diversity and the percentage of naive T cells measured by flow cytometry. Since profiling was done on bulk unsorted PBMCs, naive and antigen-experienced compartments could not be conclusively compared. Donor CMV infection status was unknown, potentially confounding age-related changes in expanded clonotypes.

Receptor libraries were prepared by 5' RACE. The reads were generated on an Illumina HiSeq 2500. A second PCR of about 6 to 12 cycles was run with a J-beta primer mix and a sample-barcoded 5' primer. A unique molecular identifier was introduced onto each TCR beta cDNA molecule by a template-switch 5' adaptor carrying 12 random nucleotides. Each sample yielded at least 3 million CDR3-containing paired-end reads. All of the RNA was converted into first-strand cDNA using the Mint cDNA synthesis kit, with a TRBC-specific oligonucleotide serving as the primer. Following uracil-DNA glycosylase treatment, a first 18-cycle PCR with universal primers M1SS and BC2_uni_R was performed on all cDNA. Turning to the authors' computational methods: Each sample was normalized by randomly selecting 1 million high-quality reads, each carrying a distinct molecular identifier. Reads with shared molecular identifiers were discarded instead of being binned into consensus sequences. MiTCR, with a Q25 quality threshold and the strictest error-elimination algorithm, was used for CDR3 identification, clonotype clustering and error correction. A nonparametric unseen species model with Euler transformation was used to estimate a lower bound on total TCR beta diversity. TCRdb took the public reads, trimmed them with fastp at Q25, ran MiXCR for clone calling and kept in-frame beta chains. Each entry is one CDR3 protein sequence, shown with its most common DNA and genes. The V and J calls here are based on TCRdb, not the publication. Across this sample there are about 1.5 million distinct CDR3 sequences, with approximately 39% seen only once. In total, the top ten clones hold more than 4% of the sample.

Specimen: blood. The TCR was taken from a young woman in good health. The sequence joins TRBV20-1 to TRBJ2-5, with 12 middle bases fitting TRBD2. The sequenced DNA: TGCAGTGCTCAGGGACTAGCGGGTAGTCAAGAGACCCAGTACTTC. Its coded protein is CSAQGLAGSQETQYF.